Below, 26 T cell receptor beta chains from the same sample are listed, as sequenced in a study of blood T cells in healthy people across ages. Next came a second PCR, run for about 7 to 12 cycles, which used a sample-barcoded 5' primer along with a J-beta primer mix. MiXCR was run by TCRdb on the 5' RACE reads, yielding one entry per CDR3 protein. The top ten hold 20% to 25% of the sample, which has 1.8 million or so distinct CDR3 sequences, 39% seen once. The sample comprised blood. These receptor sequences come from a human donor in good health.

This chain uses TRBV10-3 with TRBJ2-4, with D possibly matching TRBD2 (6 bases). Germline CDR1 reads ENHRY; CDR2 reads SYGVKD. This CDR3 comprises 15 residues. The V end lost 3 bases, the J end lost 12 bases, and 21 bases lay between the germline ends. CDR3 sequence: CAISDGSYSGWGQYF. The CDR3 DNA reads as TGTGCCATCAGTGATGGGAGCTATAGCGGCTGGGGTCAGTACTTC.

The J gene is TRBJ2-7, the V gene TRBV20-1, with 9 bases lining up with TRBD1. This CDR3 comprises 15 residues. V was pared by 0 bases and J by 4 bases, with 7 bases of the junction left unmatched. CDR1 DFQATT and CDR2 SNEGSKA come from the germline V gene (reference sequence). The CDR3 loop reads CSARDQTGGGYEQYF. The CDR3 DNA reads TGCAGTGCTAGAGATCAAACAGGGGGCGGGTACGAGCAGTACTTC.

The rearrangement joins TRBV29-1 to TRBJ2-7; no firm D call. Trimming stripped 4 bases from V and 5 bases from J, with 9 bases between. This CDR3 contains 11 residues. Per germline, CDR1 SQVTM and CDR2 ANQGSEA. The CDR3, as DNA: TGCAGCGTTGGAAGTTATGACGAGCAGTACTTC. Translated: CSVGSYDEQYF.

Worth noting for this clonotype: One end of the junction is discordant with germline, which a read error may explain. This chain joins TRBV5-6 and TRBJ1-2; tentatively, D is TRBD1 (5 bases). Germline values: CDR1 SGHDT, CDR2 YYEEEE. The CDR3 loop spans 13 amino acids. The CDR3 DNA sequence: TGTGCCGGCAGCCTGGGGCGAACCTATGGCTACACCTTC. Its translation is CAGSLGRTYGYTF. Full variable domain (rest looked up from reference TRBV5-6 and TRBJ1-2): DAGVTQSPTHLIKTRGQQVTLRCSPKSGHDTVSWYQQALGQGPQFIFQYYEEEERQRGNFPDRFSGHQFPNYSSELNVNALLLGDSALYLCAGSLGRTYGYTFGSGTRLTVV.

This clonotype occurred a few times. The chain links TRBV27 to TRBJ2-4; 9 positions match TRBD2. Near its end, the DNA agrees better with TRBJ2-7, so the J call may be wrong. The CDR3 covers 15 residues. The germline gives CDR1 MNHEY, CDR2 SMNVEV (reference sequence). In DNA, the CDR3 is TGTGCCAGCAGTCCTACGGGACTAGCCGGATACGAGCAGTACTTC. Amino acid sequence: CASSPTGLAGYEQYF.

As regards this clonotype: This may be a read error, as it is one base from a much larger clone. This rearrangement joins TRBV20-1 to TRBJ2-1; TRBD2 matches 9 bases. CDR3 length equals 12 residues. CDR1 is DFQATT and CDR2 is SNEGSKA in the germline V gene (reference sequence). In nucleotides, the CDR3 is TGCAGTGCCCTAGCGGGGTACAATGCGCAGTTCTTC. Translation gives CSALAGYNAQFF.

This clonotype was counted many times. A read error may account for a junction end that differs from germline. The chain uses TRBV12-3 or TRBV12-4 and TRBJ1-2, with 7 bases identical to TRBD1. This CDR3 is 14 amino acids long. This chain's CDR3 is CASSRGQKDYGYTF. The CDR3 nucleotides read TGTGCCAGCTCACGGGGACAGAAGGACTACGGCTACACCTTC.

The sample holds a few counts of this clonotype. The chain employs TRBV29-1 and TRBJ2-3; D not certain. Germline V gene lookup returns CDR1 SQVTM and CDR2 ANQGSEA. Deletions cut 4 bases from V and 2 bases from J, with 13 bases between. The CDR3 has 14 residues. The CDR3 DNA reads TGCAGCGTTGGTAGGATTAGACTCACAGATACGCAGTATTTT. This sequence encodes CSVGRIRLTDTQYF.

This clonotype was seen a few times. DNA for the CDR3: TGTGCCAGCAGCTTGGAACTGAGTGGTACGCAGTATTTT. Translated, it gives CASSLELSGTQYF. The J gene is TRBJ2-3, the V gene TRBV5-5; D unresolved. Trimming removed 0 bases from V and 8 bases from J, with 10 bases in between. Germline V gene lookup returns CDR1 SGHKS and CDR2 YYEKEE (reference sequence). The CDR3 is 13 amino acids.

This clonotype was observed a few times. This sequence joins TRBV6-1 and TRBJ2-7; D is unclear. V was clipped by 2 bases and J by 2 bases, with 13 bases between them. The CDR3 has 15 residues. Germline lookup yields CDR1 MNHNS and CDR2 SASEGT. The CDR3 protein is CASSERVGSPYEQYF. The DNA of the CDR3 is TGTGCCAGCAGTGAAAGGGTGGGGTCTCCCTACGAGCAGTACTTC.

The gene calls are TRBV7-9 and TRBJ1-1; TRBD1 is a possible D gene (6 bases). Trimming took 7 bases from V and 5 from J, leaving 11 bases between them. Germline-derived CDR1 and CDR2 are SEHNR and FQNEAQ (reference sequence). This CDR3 is built from 12 residues. The CDR3 sequence: CASNEQGTEAFF. DNA of the CDR3: TGTGCCAGCAACGAACAGGGAACTGAAGCTTTCTTT.

DNA for the CDR3: TGCAGTGCTAGGGGGTTAATTGGACTAGCGGGGGGGCTTCTTGGGGAGACCCAGTACTTC. As protein: CSARGLIGLAGGLLGETQYF. The V gene is TRBV20-1, the J gene TRBJ2-7; 15 positions agree with TRBD2. The J call may be mistaken, given a closer DNA end match to TRBJ2-5. Germline CDR1 and CDR2: DFQATT and SNEGSKA (reference sequence). The CDR3 runs to 20 residues.

About this clonotype itself: A read error may be the cause here, since a much bigger clone is one base away. This sequence joins TRBV3-1 and TRBJ1-2; a weak D match, TRBD1 (5 bases). Germline V CDR1 and CDR2: LGHDT, YNNKEL (reference sequence). This CDR3 spans 15 amino acids. Trimming removed 2 bases from V and 9 bases from J, with 19 bases in between. The CDR3 protein is CASSQLAGMKGSYTF. Here the CDR3 DNA reads TGTGCCAGCAGCCAATTAGCAGGGATGAAGGGCAGCTACACCTTC.

V usage is TRBV4-2 and J usage is TRBJ1-5, with 7 nucleotides matching TRBD1. The V segment lost 4 bases and the J segment 10 bases; nucleotides outside the gene matches: 10. Germline V gene data show CDR1 as LGHNA and CDR2 as YNFKEQ. CDR3 length: 14 residues. CDR3 DNA: TGTGCCAGCAGCCTAACCGGGACAGCCAAACCCCAGCATTTT. Its translation: CASSLTGTAKPQHF.

This clonotype was observed a handful of times. The CDR3 region is CAISESMVLGTSGALAKNIQYF. CDR3 sequence (DNA): TGTGCCATCAGTGAGTCGATGGTATTGGGGACTAGCGGGGCGTTAGCCAAAAACATTCAGTACTTC. The rearrangement links TRBV10-3 to TRBJ2-4, with 13 bases matching TRBD2. The J segment lost 0 bases and the V segment lost 0 bases, leaving 14 bases of the junction unmatched. CDR3 size: 22 residues. Germline CDR1 is ENHRY and CDR2 is SYGVKD.

This clonotype was seen only a few times. V and J are TRBV4-1 and TRBJ2-7; TRBD2 matches at 9 bases. The germline gives CDR1 MGHRA, CDR2 YSYEKL. The CDR3 is 16 amino acids. J gave up 6 bases and V 0 bases, and 9 bases lay outside the gene matches. CDR3 coding DNA: TGCGCCAGCAGCCAAGACGGGGCGGGGGGGCTGGTCGAGCAGTACTTC. Translated: CASSQDGAGGLVEQYF.

This chain connects TRBV6-2 or TRBV6-3 to TRBJ2-3; no clear D gene. Trimming took 0 bases from V and 3 from J, leaving 7 bases between them. The CDR3 is 14 amino acids. Germline V lookup: CDR1 MNHEY, CDR2 SVGEGT. CDR3 in DNA: TGTGCCAGCAGTTACTCGTCAGCTACAGATACGCAGTATTTT. As protein: CASSYSSATDTQYF.

This clonotype was found a few times. The V and J genes are TRBV5-1 and TRBJ1-4; 8 nucleotides align to TRBD1. The germline V gene encodes CDR1 SGHRS and CDR2 YFSETQ. V shed 0 bases, J shed 5 bases, and the junction held 3 bases outside the gene matches. CDR3 length equals 15 residues. CDR3 residues: CASSLGRDRNEKLFF. For the CDR3, the DNA is TGCGCCAGCAGCTTGGGCCGGGACAGGAATGAAAAACTGTTTTTT.

The chain links TRBV4-1 to TRBJ2-7; 7 bases agree with TRBD2. Germline-derived CDR1 and CDR2 are MGHRA and YSYEKL. The V and J ends lost 0 bases and 7 bases, in that order; junction bases with no gene match: 9. The CDR3 covers 15 residues. CDR3 sequence reads: CASSQEPGGRGEQYF. DNA of the CDR3: TGCGCCAGCAGCCAAGAGCCGGGGGGTCGGGGAGAGCAGTACTTC.

Of note for this clonotype: Germline is not matched at one junction end, which may reflect a read error. This rearrangement joins TRBV29-1 to TRBJ2-7; no reliable D call. CDR1 is SQVTM, CDR2 ANQGSEA, per germline. This CDR3 has 10 residues. The CDR3 nucleotides read TGCGGCGTTGGGGCCTACGAGCAGTACTTC. Translated, it gives CGVGAYEQYF.

The CDR3 region is CASRKSANYGYTF. CDR3 bases: TGTGCCAGCCGCAAGTCAGCTAACTATGGCTACACCTTC. This rearrangement joins TRBV9 to TRBJ1-2, with D unclear. The CDR3 is made up of 13 amino acids. Germline V gene sequence: CDR1 SGDLS, CDR2 YYNGEE. Trimming took 7 bases from V and 0 from J, leaving 10 bases between them.

The chain is built from TRBV11-2 and TRBJ2-7, with D perhaps TRBD1 (5 bases). V was shortened by 0 bases and J by 4 bases, with 22 bases between the two germline ends. The germline V gene has CDR1 SGHAT and CDR2 FQNNGV. The length of the CDR3 is 18 residues. The CDR3 region has the DNA TGTGCCAGCAGCTTAGACCCCAGTTTGCAGGGAATGGTGTACGAGCAGTACTTC. It specifies CASSLDPSLQGMVYEQYF.

This rearrangement joins TRBV4-1 to TRBJ2-7, with unresolved D. CDR3 length: 16 amino acids. The germline V gene has CDR1 MGHRA and CDR2 YSYEKL. V was trimmed by 0 bases and J by 0 bases, leaving 12 bases between them. The CDR3 sequence: CASSQDRGSDSYEQYF. The CDR3 DNA reads TGCGCCAGCAGCCAAGATCGAGGTAGTGACTCCTACGAGCAGTACTTC.

The chain is built from TRBV7-9 and TRBJ1-2; 11 bases are shared with TRBD1. The germline V gene encodes CDR1 SEHNR and CDR2 FQNEAQ (reference sequence). This CDR3 has 16 amino acids. The ends lost 5 bases at V and 4 bases at J; junction bases unmatched: 9. The CDR3 DNA reads TGTGCCAGCAGCCTACTATCCGGGACAGGGGGCTATGGCTACACCTTC. Its translation: CASSLLSGTGGYGYTF.

This clonotype appeared a few times. The V call is TRBV27, the J call TRBJ1-2; tentative D call: TRBD1 (5 bases). Trimming pared 4 bases from V and 2 bases from J, leaving 14 bases between. This CDR3 region has 15 residues. Per the germline V gene, CDR1 is MNHEY and CDR2 is SMNVEV (reference sequence). The CDR3 loop reads CASSSIGALNYGYTF. The CDR3 DNA reads TGTGCCAGCAGTTCGATAGGGGCCCTAAACTATGGCTACACCTTC.

The rearrangement joins TRBV7-9 to TRBJ2-3; tentative D call: TRBD2 (5 bases). Germline values: CDR1 SEHNR, CDR2 FQNEAQ (reference sequence). V lost 5 bases to trimming and J lost 4 bases, with 19 bases between them. The CDR3 has 16 residues. The DNA of the CDR3 is TGTGCCAGCAGCCGAGGGAACGGCCTAGGCGCAGATACGCAGTATTTT. Translated: CASSRGNGLGADTQYF.